Detailed here is one TCR beta chain. Its target antigen remains unknown. Base qualities are missing; no much larger clone stands one base away. This entry is derived from a study of CD8 T cells in ankylosing spondylitis (dated 2017 in TCRdb). For the study in its entirety: To find TCR variants linked to disease, the study profiled T cell receptor beta repertoires in ankylosing spondylitis patients and healthy donors. The full study cohort comprised about 25 ankylosing spondylitis patients and over 95 healthy donors. Peripheral blood samples were taken, and synovial fluid was additionally collected from ankylosing spondylitis patients.

The listed sequencing device is Illumina HiSeq 2500. Quantitative 5'-RACE with molecular barcodes was the method used to prepare the TCR beta libraries. The paper's processing steps were these. A new computational method based on a probabilistic model of VDJ rearrangement was used to identify disease-linked TCR variants. TCRdb redid the processing of the public reads, applying fastp at Q25 and MiXCR, and retained in-frame beta chains. Each record represents a unique CDR3 protein, reported with the most common genes and DNA among its rows. TCRdb's processing, not the authors', yielded these V and J calls. This sample comprises 150,000 to 200,000 distinct CDR3 sequences, roughly 13% of them detected only once. The biggest ten clones account for 11% of the sample. Points the paper makes about the study in general: In peripheral blood, the disease-linked clones were found at relatively low frequencies and had a CD8+ phenotype. According to the report, matched synovial fluid samples from ankylosing spondylitis patients were significantly enriched for the disease-linked clones. Some motif variants were previously reported in synovial fluid and blood of reactive arthritis patients, suggesting common disease-initiation mechanisms. A TCR beta motif of seven or eight highly homologous amino acid variants appeared characteristic of blood from ankylosing spondylitis patients.

From cysteine to phenylalanine, the CDR3 is 13 amino acids long. Only CDR3 DNA remains: 39 bases, in frame from the first base. As encoded in the germline V gene (reference sequence), CDR1 is SEHNR while CDR2 is FQNEAQ. Trimming takes 6 bases from V and 5 bases from J, and the germline ends sit 11 bases apart. The receptor comes from a female donor with ankylosing spondylitis or in good health (not recorded which). The chain couples TRBV7-9 to TRBJ2-1, with a tentative D gene TRBD2 over 6 matching bases. Sequenced sample: blood, either unsorted or a sorted T cell fraction (not recorded which). The CDR3: CASRLADDNEQFF. The nucleotide sequence is TGTGCCAGCAGACTAGCAGACGACAATGAGCAGTTCTTC.